The present entry profiles one TCR beta chain with its context. This receptor's antigen is unknown. Base qualities are not provided; no much larger clone lies one nucleotide away. The CDR3 spans 16 residues, from the cysteine through the phenylalanine. Just CDR3 DNA is preserved here, 48 bases in frame from base 1. V is shortened by 7 bases, J by 0 bases, and the region joining them spans 19 bases. The germline V gene encodes CDR1 SGHTS and CDR2 YDEGEE. The immunoSEQ Assay, a bias-controlled multiplex PCR, was used to amplify TCRbeta CDR3 regions from genomic DNA. Per the authors' processing: The number of nucleated cells in each sample was estimated by amplification of reference gene primers within the assay. Sequence reads were collapsed and filtered to measure the absolute abundance of every unique TCRbeta CDR3 rearrangement. For each sample, productive Simpson clonality was calculated by taking the square root of Simpson's diversity index across productive rearrangements. In TCRdb, the immuneACCESS table is reduced to in-frame sequences with V and J assigned. These tables do not hold every clone; where another copy was compared, an unresolved V gene accounts for under half, and the others remain unexplained. Clone size and V and J calls were adopted from that table, with D and trimming inferred from the DNA. This sample holds roughly 340,000 clones; more than 70% were observed only once. The ten largest clones take up about 2.9% of the sample.

This record belongs to a study of blood T cell repertoires in COVID-19 (dated by TCRdb to about 2020). With regard to the full study: Samples covering the acute and convalescent phases of COVID-19 were provided by collaborators in the United States, Italy and Spain. The material from the prospective study consisted of cDNA or gDNA derived from T cells, B-cell-depleted T cells, or PBMCs. Subjects who had been exposed to COVID-19, were actively infected with it, or had recovered from it provided the deeply sampled blood TCRbeta repertoires that made up the dataset. The repertoires were released in a freely available public database intended as a resource for research on the immune response to SARS-CoV-2. Samples were obtained from the ongoing ImmuneRACE study (first 160 participants) and from over 1,000 subjects provided by 6 global collaborators. A de-identified subject ID, COVID-19 status, age in years and sex were almost always included in the sample metadata. Where available, HLA class I and class II types were obtained from metadata supplied by the sample provider rather than from assay-based typing.

One collaborating source in Seattle enrolled patients during active infection and followed them longitudinally through the course of disease. The collaborating institutions used their own protocols to collect whole blood in K2EDTA tubes. For TCRbeta analysis, collaborators shipped samples as frozen whole blood, isolated PBMCs, or DNA extracted from either of those sample types. Study-wide conclusions, independent of this receptor: How much clinical and demographic metadata was included differed by source and by participant, and the metadata was provided uncurated.

Input material: peripheral blood. This clonotype was obtained from a woman aged 25 to 39 with COVID-19, enrolled during active disease. The rearranged chain carries TRBV5-8 and TRBJ1-1; tentative D gene TRBD1, with 5 bases matching. The DNA reads as follows: TGTGCCAGCCCCCATCAACCGACAGAAATGAACACTGAAGCTTTCTTT. It specifies CASPHQPTEMNTEAFF.